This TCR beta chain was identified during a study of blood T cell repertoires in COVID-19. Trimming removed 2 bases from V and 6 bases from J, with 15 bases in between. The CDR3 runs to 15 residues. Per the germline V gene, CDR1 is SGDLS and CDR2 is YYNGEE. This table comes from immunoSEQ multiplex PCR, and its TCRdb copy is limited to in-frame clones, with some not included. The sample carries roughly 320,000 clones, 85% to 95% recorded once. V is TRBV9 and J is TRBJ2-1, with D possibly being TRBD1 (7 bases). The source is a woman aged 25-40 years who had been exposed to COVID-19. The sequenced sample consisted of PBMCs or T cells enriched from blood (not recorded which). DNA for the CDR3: TGTGCCAGCAGCGTGGGGGGACAGTCGTCCAATGAGCAGTTCTTC. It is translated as CASSVGGQSSNEQFF.